This T cell receptor beta chain was observed in a study of beta chain features in type 1 diabetes. This clone was found many times. The antigen is undetermined. Study outcomes and limitations: TCRB rearrangement may or may not be influenced by HLA type; here this remained unresolved.

This CDR3 has 13 residues. V was pared by 0 bases and J by 6 bases, with 9 bases between. Germline CDR1 is SGHRS and CDR2 is YFSETQ. Since all of the isolated RNA was reverse transcribed, expressed TCRB transcripts were what got sequenced. Data came from immunoSEQ multiplex PCR; TCRdb stores just in-frame clones and leaves some out. Altogether about 140,000 clones are present, about 7% being singletons, with the ten largest covering approximately 1.4%. What was sequenced was central memory CD4+ T cells from blood. The V call is TRBV5-1, the J call TRBJ1-1, with a possible D match to TRBD1 (6 bases). The clonotype was recovered from a woman in her thirties in good health. The CDR3 DNA is TGCGCCAGCAGCTTGGAAGGGGGGGCTGAAGCTTTCTTT. Translated: CASSLEGGAEAFF.